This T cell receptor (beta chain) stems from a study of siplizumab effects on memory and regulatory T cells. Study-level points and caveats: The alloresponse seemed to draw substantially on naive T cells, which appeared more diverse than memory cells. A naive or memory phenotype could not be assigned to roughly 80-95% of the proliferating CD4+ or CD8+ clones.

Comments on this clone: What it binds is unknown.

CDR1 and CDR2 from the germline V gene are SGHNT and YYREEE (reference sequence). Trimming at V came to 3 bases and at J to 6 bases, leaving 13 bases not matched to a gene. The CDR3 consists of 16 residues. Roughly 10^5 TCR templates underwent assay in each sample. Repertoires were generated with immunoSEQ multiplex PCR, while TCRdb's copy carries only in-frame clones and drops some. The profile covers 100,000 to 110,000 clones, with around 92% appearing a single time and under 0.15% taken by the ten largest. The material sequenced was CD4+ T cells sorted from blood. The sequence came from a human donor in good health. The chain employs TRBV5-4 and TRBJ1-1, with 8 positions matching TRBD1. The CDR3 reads CASSSKKQGDVPEAFF. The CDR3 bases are TGTGCCAGCAGCTCAAAGAAACAGGGGGACGTGCCTGAAGCTTTCTTT.